Described below is a single T cell receptor beta chain sequence and its context. Its antigen remains unidentified. This CDR3 has 15 amino acids. J was trimmed by 5 bases and V by 1 base; bases with no gene match: 4. The germline V gene has CDR1 MDHEN and CDR2 SYDVKM. Only in-frame clones appear in the TCRdb table, and some are missing; sequencing was by immunoSEQ multiplex PCR. The sample includes about 150,000 clones, approximately 90% seen only once; the top ten take about 4.3%. This record comes from a study of radiation and T cells in renal cell carcinoma. General study points: Baseline intratumoral clonotype presence is unknown without pretreatment biopsies. Top tumor clonotypes rose in blood 2 weeks post-radiation, then contracted.

Specified time point: baseline pretreatment blood. Treatment meaning: 15 Gy SBRT to primary tumor, nephrectomy 4 weeks later. The input for sequencing was blood, taken from a patient whose treatment included radiotherapy and nephrectomy. J is TRBJ1-4 and V is TRBV28; 7 bases line up with TRBD1. This clonotype originated in a woman aged 70-85 years with renal cell carcinoma. CDR3 protein: CASSLLETGNEKLFF. CDR3 nucleotides: TGTGCCAGCAGTTTATTGGAGACAGGGAATGAAAAACTGTTTTTT.